Described below is a single T cell receptor (beta chain) sequence and its context. The antigen it binds to is not known. Base-call qualities are not available, and no considerably larger clone is one nucleotide away. This specimen belongs to a study of blood T cell repertoires in COVID-19 (TCRdb year 2020). With regard to the full study: Collaborator samples came from the United States, Italy and Spain and covered acute and convalescent phases of COVID-19. Subjects who had been exposed to COVID-19, were actively infected with it, or had recovered from it provided the deeply sampled blood TCRbeta repertoires that made up the dataset. A freely available public database, intended as a resource for researchers studying the immune response to SARS-CoV-2, is where the repertoires were released. Sample metadata almost always included a de-identified subject ID, COVID-19 status, age in years and sex. The prospective study material was composed of cDNA or gDNA derived from T cells, B-cell-depleted T cells, or PBMCs. Where available, HLA class I and class II types were taken from metadata supplied by the sample provider and were not determined by assay-based typing. Samples were obtained from the ongoing ImmuneRACE study (first 160 participants) and from about 1,300 subjects provided by 6 global collaborators.

General findings and caveats noted by the study authors: Clinical and demographic metadata were provided uncurated, with the amount varying by source and participant.

The germline V gene supplies CDR1 SGHVS and CDR2 FQNEAQ. The CDR3 runs 19 residues from the cysteine to the phenylalanine. Solely the CDR3 DNA is kept, with 57 bases framed from the first base. The trim is 3 bases for V and 10 bases for J, with a gap of 28 bases between the germline ends. Samples from volunteer blood donors who had recovered from COVID-19 were contributed by a second Seattle source. The collaborating institutions used their own protocols to collect whole blood in K2EDTA tubes. For TCRbeta analysis, collaborators shipped samples in one of three forms: frozen whole blood, isolated PBMCs, or DNA extracted from either of those sample types. TCRbeta CDR3 regions were amplified from genomic DNA by means of the immunoSEQ Assay, a bias-controlled multiplex PCR. The study's own analysis went as follows. The number of nucleated cells in each sample was estimated from the amplification of reference gene primers within the assay. To quantify the absolute abundance of each unique TCRbeta CDR3 rearrangement, sequence reads were collapsed and filtered. For each sample, productive Simpson clonality was calculated by taking the square root of Simpson's diversity index across productive rearrangements. In TCRdb, the immuneACCESS table is reduced to in-frame sequences with V and J assigned. These tables do not hold every clone; where another copy was compared, an unresolved V gene accounts for under half, and the others remain unexplained. V and J calls plus clone size are reproduced from that table; the DNA served to infer D and trimming. The sample profile shows some 130,000 clones; almost 85% of them were found once. 9.5% to 15% of the sample is held by the ten biggest clonotypes.

This TCR was recovered from a woman in her 30s who had recovered from COVID-19. This chain is built from TRBV7-8 and TRBJ1-6; D gene: possibly TRBD1, on 6 matching bases. The sample comprised peripheral blood. The CDR3 protein is CASSFSGQGRTGFRSPLHF. The bases are TGTGCCAGCAGCTTTTCCGGGCAGGGGCGTACGGGGTTTCGATCACCCCTCCACTTT.